This record concerns one TCR beta chain sequence. Its antigen remains unknown. Primers included in the PCR were 60 Vbeta and 13 Jbeta primers. Clones were sequenced by immunoSEQ multiplex PCR, and TCRdb holds only the in-frame ones, with some missing. The data contain approximately 40,000 clones, 66% of them singletons. The data stem from a study of cytomegalovirus exposure and HLA in healthy donors. The study's findings and limits: In a later analysis, HLA-associated beta chains showed higher expansion and lower generation probabilities than comparable chains. When analyzed later, the rates of TCR association showed variation by HLA locus, with DRB1 the most and HLA-C the fewest. Common viral pathogens (according to a later analysis) appeared linked to several of the most significant clusters. Association with HLA alleles at 0.05 false discovery rate was found for 16,951 TCR beta sequences in a later analysis.

CDR1 SEHNR and CDR2 FQNEAQ come from the germline V gene (reference sequence). Germline trimming cut 6 bases from V and 3 bases from J; bases unmatched to any gene: 6. The CDR3 is made up of 14 amino acids. Sequenced sample: PBMCs. This clonotype originated in a man in his forties or fifties in good health and CMV-seropositive. J is TRBJ2-3 and V is TRBV7-9; 7 bases agree with TRBD1. The CDR3 nucleotides read TGTGCCAGCAGTCGACAGGGTGGTACAGATACGCAGTATTTT. This gives the protein CASSRQGGTDTQYF.